This T cell receptor (beta chain) is from a study of cytomegalovirus exposure and HLA in healthy donors listed by TCRdb under 2017. In the study overall: According to an earlier analysis of several hundred of the donors, 150 million to 200 million T cells yielded 117 million unique TCR beta sequences and about 300 Gb of sequence data. Besides the first cohort of more than 650 subjects, a separate validation cohort made up of roughly 120 different subjects was used. The study profiled the T cell repertoires of about 720 subjects by immunosequencing and related them to cytomegalovirus serostatus. In a later genetic analysis, genome-wide SNP genotypes for about 55% of the roughly 670 donors were used, and that subset was treated as a discovery cohort. Typing coverage differed by locus: A, B, C, DRB1 and DQB1 were typed in about 620-640 donors, DQA1 in roughly 510, DPA1 in approximately 600, and DPB1 in about 450. Of the 398 genotyped donors, around 81% fell in the genetic ancestry cluster associated with self-reported Caucasian donors. To decide whether each TCR beta V gene segment behaved as functional or pseudogenic, an earlier analysis of some 600 of the donors relied on high-throughput TCR beta sequencing. The study combined high-throughput TCR immunosequencing, statistical association of individual TCRs with disease status, and machine learning to predict cytomegalovirus infection status. Approximately 310 gigabases of sequencing data and approximately 84 million unique TCR sequences were included in an early release covering several hundred HLA-typed donors. Rather than drawing on any new phenotypic data, the later analysis identified candidate immune exposures from TCR beta sequences and the way those sequences occurred across donors. Alongside the repertoire data, information on donor age, sex, ethnicity and CMV serostatus was compiled. Class I and class II HLA loci were covered by the typing at four-digit resolution. Every discovery cohort repertoire had been produced on one sequencing platform. Across around 400 genotyped donors of the cohort, an average of about 200,000 unique TCR beta nucleotide sequences per donor were sequenced, and roughly 17% of those sequences were non-productive. In a later analysis, previously published TCR beta repertoires from several hundred donors were re-analyzed and high-resolution HLA genotyping was added so that TCR occurrence patterns could be studied. Roughly 5 DR-DQ haplotypes were handled as single units for association and clustering, since linkage in the cohort was strong. The aim of the study was to test whether cataloging public T cell receptors could identify signatures of past pathogen exposure. General conclusions and limits of the study: Cytomegalovirus status was reported to be diagnosed by the classifier with high specificity and sensitivity in both the original and validation cohorts. When HLA alleles, especially DR and DQ, strongly co-occurred, TCR associations were difficult to assign to individual alleles. A further reported finding was that TCR beta sequences accurately predicted the HLA-A and HLA-B alleles for most subjects in the first cohort. Immune exposure information for the cohort was limited to CMV serostatus. According to a later analysis, TCR association rates differed among HLA loci, with DRB1 alleles showing the most associated TCRs and HLA-C alleles showing the fewest. Because HLA typing was unavailable for some donors at each locus, only the typed subset was used in association tests. A later genetic analysis reported fewer N-insertions in productive TCRs among donors in an Asian-associated ancestry cluster than the approximately 670-donor mean. Only TCR beta chains were sequenced in this cohort, and the absence of alpha or paired-chain data limited detectable features. The 87-base-pair reads could not distinguish some IMGT-functional V segments, including TRBV6-2 and TRBV6-3, so those segments were excluded. Correlated functional status among segregating V segments might be attributable to linkage disequilibrium, but an unknown experimental factor could not be ruled out. In a later analysis, HLA-associated TCR beta chains showed more clonal expansion and lower generation probabilities than non-associated chains that were equally common. It was suggested by the authors that the approach could potentially be generalized to other disease states and immunological phenotypes. A later analysis found that most CMV-associated TCR beta chains appeared HLA-restricted, with HLA associations seemingly driven largely by CMV exposure. The sequencing pipeline was judged likely to have produced a cluster of highly shared sequence variants as a technical artifact. An association between a missense DCLRE1C variant and V-gene and J-gene trimming of TCR beta chains was found in a later genetic analysis and replicated in an independent cohort. While some public TCRs were present in many individuals, most TCR sequences turned up only very rarely across donors. Broadly in line with IMGT annotations, most TCR beta V segments showed up in productive rearrangements about 90% or about 30% of the time in an earlier analysis of around 550 of the donors. Fewer than 20 rarely observed V segments, including chromosome 9 orphons, were excluded from the earlier analysis of about 610 of the donors because counts were too low. According to a later analysis, parvovirus B19, influenza, CMV and Epstein-Barr virus appeared linked to several top co-occurrence clusters. Specific HLA alleles were associated with roughly 16,000 TCR beta sequences at a false discovery rate of 0.05 in a later analysis. In the study, around 160 TCR beta chains were listed as associated with cytomegalovirus. A few of the identified cytomegalovirus-associated TCR beta chains were confirmed in vitro to be specific for cytomegalovirus antigens. Roughly uniform sequencing depth across donors was assumed in presence/absence analyses, although this assumption may not hold.

The CDR3 holds 13 amino acids from the cysteine to the phenylalanine. Kept here is only the CDR3 DNA, which spans 39 bases and is read in frame from base 1. V drops 4 bases and J drops 1 base, leaving 7 bases in between. Based on the germline V gene, the CDR1 and CDR2 sequences are MNHEY and SVGAGI. The cohort comprised some 730 healthy bone marrow donors. At the time of sampling, every cohort member was nominally healthy, though immune exposures that went unrecorded were likely present. The donor was CMV seronegative and belonged to the group of 350 or so seronegative cohort members. A peripheral blood sample was provided by each donor, and peripheral blood mononuclear cells were used for TCR beta sequencing. Genomic DNA was extracted from the blood cell samples with the Qiagen DNeasy Blood Extraction Kit. The protocol used for the library was the immunoSEQ multiplex PCR assay. A mixture of 60 forward primers for TCR Vbeta segments and 13 reverse primers for TCR Jbeta segments was used in the multiplex PCR. The CDR3 region of rearranged TCR beta genes was amplified from genomic DNA with a multiplex PCR assay. On the Illumina HiSeq System, the amplified TCR beta libraries were sequenced as 87-base-pair reads. Turning to the authors' computational methods: A later analysis counted approximately 84 million unique TCR beta chains across the 666 repertoires, and approximately 11 million of these chains were shared by at least two donors. A nearest-neighbor algorithm error-corrected the raw reads and collapsed the reads into unique sequences, merging closely related sequences to remove PCR and sequencing errors. V, D and J gene segments were assigned by aligning CDR3 sequences to IMGT reference sequences. Each retained sequence needed at least a six-nucleotide match to both a V gene segment and a J gene segment. A rearrangement was called productive if the CDR3 had no stop codons and remained in frame with V and J, and every other rearrangement was called non-productive. Following IMGT convention, CDR3 was defined as the stretch from the second conserved V-encoded cysteine to the conserved J-encoded phenylalanine. In an earlier analysis of roughly 580 of the donors, sequences lacking an unambiguous match to a single V gene segment were excluded. In an earlier analysis of several hundred of the donors, a V segment was called functional when productive rearrangements were above 56.7%, and segregating when the standard deviation between donors exceeded 5%. A statistical classification framework was built to diagnose cytomegalovirus status from the catalog of TCR beta chain sequences. A later analysis assigned V and J genes by comparing TCR nucleotide sequences with IMGT/GENE-DB human TR gene sequences. A later analysis assigned CDR3 sequences and most-parsimonious VDJ recombination scenarios with the TCRdist pipeline. In a later analysis, every TCR beta chain was defined by the combination of its CDR3 amino acid sequence and its V-gene family, and reads without a unique V-gene family were dropped. As a way to deal with suspected cross-contamination and a sequencing artifact, a later analysis dropped approximately 570 nucleotide sequences that were highly shared and had low generation probability. In a later analysis, a clonal expansion index was calculated for each public chain from normalized within-repertoire ranks of inferred template counts. In a later analysis, generation probabilities were computed with a VDJ recombination model fitted to out-of-frame rearrangements, and the resulting probabilities were checked against IGoR. A later analysis scored TCR-TCR, TCR-HLA and TCR-CMV co-occurrence with hypergeometric tests, applying a repertoire-size bias correction to TCR pairs. In a later analysis, false discovery rates were estimated by permuting HLA or CMV assignments 20 times. In a later analysis, co-occurring TCRs were grouped with DBSCAN, and TCRdist sequence similarity was added when clustering was performed within HLA-allele-positive subsets. For co-occurrence clustering, repertoires with fewer than 30,000 or more than 120,000 public chains were excluded, along with five or six repertoires with anomalous nucleotide sharing. TCRdb holds this immuneACCESS table with in-frame rearrangements only. Some clones are missing; in checked studies, unresolved V genes explain under half, and the rest has no known cause. The V and J calls and clone size come from that table; D and trimming were worked out from the DNA. The sample records about 190,000 clones, around 87% of which are singletons. About 1.2% of the sample is taken by the ten largest.

On this clone itself: It has no known antigen specificity. No much larger clonotype is one base removed from it; base qualities were not supplied.

This receptor was identified in a man younger than 40 in good health and CMV-seronegative. The rearrangement combines TRBV6-5 with TRBJ1-1, with the D segment identity uncertain. Sequencing was done on a sample of PBMCs. The sequence in DNA is TGTGCCAGCAGTTTCCAGAAGAACACTGAAGCTTTCTTT. Translated, this is CASSFQKNTEAFF.